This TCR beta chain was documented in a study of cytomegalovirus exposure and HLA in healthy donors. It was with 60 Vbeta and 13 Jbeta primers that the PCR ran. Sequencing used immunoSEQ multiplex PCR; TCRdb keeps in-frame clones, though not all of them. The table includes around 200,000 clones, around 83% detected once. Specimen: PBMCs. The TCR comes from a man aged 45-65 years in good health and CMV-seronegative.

The CDR3 spells CASSPPVATAFYGYTF. The CDR3 DNA sequence: TGTGCCAGCAGCCCCCCCGTCGCGACTGCTTTTTATGGCTACACCTTC. This chain links TRBV21-1 with TRBJ1-2. TRBV21-1 is an annotated pseudogene. This CDR3 spans 16 amino acids.